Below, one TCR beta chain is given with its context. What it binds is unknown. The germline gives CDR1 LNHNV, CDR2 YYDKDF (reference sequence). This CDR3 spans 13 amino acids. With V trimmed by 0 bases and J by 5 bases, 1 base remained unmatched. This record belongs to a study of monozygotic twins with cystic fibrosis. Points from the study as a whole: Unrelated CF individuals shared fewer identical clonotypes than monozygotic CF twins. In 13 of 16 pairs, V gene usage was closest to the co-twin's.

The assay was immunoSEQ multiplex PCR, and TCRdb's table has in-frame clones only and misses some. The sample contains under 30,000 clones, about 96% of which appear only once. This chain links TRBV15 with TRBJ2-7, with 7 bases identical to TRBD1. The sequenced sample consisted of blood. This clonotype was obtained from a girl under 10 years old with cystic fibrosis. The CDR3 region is CATSRDQGDEQYF. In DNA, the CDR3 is TGTGCCACCAGCAGAGATCAGGGGGACGAGCAGTACTTC.